Listed here are 16 T cell receptor beta chains from one sample, sequenced in a study of blood T cell repertoires in COVID-19 (dated by TCRdb to between 2020 and 2021). The method was the immunoSEQ multiplex PCR assay. TCRdb carries this immuneACCESS record with in-frame sequences only. Its versions omit some clonotypes, under half of them owing to an unresolved V gene in the studies checked, with the rest unexplained. Within this sample are about 26,000 clones, with around 82% of them counted one time only. The ten top clones hold about 1.7% of the sample. The sequenced material came from peripheral blood. These receptors originate from an elderly man with active or convalescent COVID-19.

The chain employs TRBV7-2 and TRBJ1-1, with 7 nucleotides matching TRBD1. This CDR3 region has 13 residues. V was pared by 7 bases and J by 5 bases, with 7 bases of the junction left unmatched. Looked up from germline, CDR1 is SGHTA and CDR2 is FQGNSA. This CDR3 reads CASTRTGWTEAFF. CDR3 DNA sequence: TGTGCCAGCACCCGGACAGGTTGGACTGAAGCTTTCTTT.

In this sample, this clone turned up a few times. This sequence joins TRBV19 and TRBJ1-5, with TRBD1 matching 7 bases. The CDR3 sequence is 14 residues long. Germline CDR1 LNHDA, CDR2 SQIVND (reference sequence). The junction had 15 bases not matched to a gene; V was cut back by 10 bases and J by 9 bases. The chain's CDR3 is CATGPGQDGMPQHF. The CDR3 DNA reads TGTGCCACCGGTCCCGGACAGGACGGAATGCCCCAGCATTTT.

The J gene is TRBJ1-5, the V gene TRBV19, with D unresolved. Trimming cost V 4 bases and J 8 bases, with 21 bases left between them. CDR1 is LNHDA, CDR2 SQIVND, per germline (reference sequence). The CDR3 runs 16 residues. The CDR3 DNA follows: TGTGCCAGTAGTAAATTCAGCACCCCCCTAGTCAAGCCCCAGCATTTT. Translation: CASSKFSTPLVKPQHF.

The chain has TRBV19 and TRBJ1-2; 7 bases line up with TRBD1. Germline-derived CDR1 and CDR2 are LNHDA and SQIVND (reference sequence). The length of the CDR3 is 15 residues. Trimming cost V 1 base and J 4 bases; bases outside gene matches: 6. The CDR3 sequence is CASSIGGQVIYGYTF. CDR3 sequence (DNA): TGTGCCAGTAGTATAGGAGGACAGGTCATCTATGGCTACACCTTC.

For the CDR3, the DNA is TGTGCCAGCAGTCCACAGGGACACACTGAAGCTTTCTTT. It specifies CASSPQGHTEAFF. V usage is TRBV6-5 and J usage is TRBJ1-1; TRBD1 is a possible D gene (6 bases). V dropped 5 bases and J dropped 3 bases, with 10 bases sitting between them. This CDR3 region has 13 residues. Germline CDR1 and CDR2: MNHEY and SVGAGI.

Only one count was recorded for this clone. The chain combines TRBV24-1 with TRBJ1-2, with 8 bases matching TRBD1. With 3 bases clipped from V and 2 bases from J, the junction kept 4 bases outside the gene matches. The V gene's germline CDR1 is KGHDR and CDR2 SFDVKD. The CDR3 totals 15 residues. CDR3 sequence reads: CATSDPTGGNYGYTF. The CDR3 DNA is TGTGCCACCAGTGATCCAACAGGGGGGAACTATGGCTACACCTTC.

J is TRBJ2-1 and V is TRBV12-3 or TRBV12-4; 7 positions match TRBD2. The CDR3 is made up of 13 amino acids. After removal of 6 bases from V and 7 bases from J, the junction contained 6 bases not matched to a gene. The CDR3 here is CASRGGTINEQFF. The CDR3 coding sequence is TGTGCCAGCAGGGGAGGGACTATAAATGAGCAGTTCTTC.

CDR3: CATSEGHNTGELFF. The DNA of the CDR3 is TGTGCCACCAGTGAGGGACACAACACCGGGGAGCTGTTTTTT. The V and J genes are TRBV24-1 and TRBJ2-2, with D tentatively TRBD1 (6 bases). This CDR3 region has 14 residues. The germline V gene encodes CDR1 KGHDR and CDR2 SFDVKD. V was pared by 4 bases and J by 2 bases, with 7 bases between.

The J gene is TRBJ2-7, the V gene TRBV27, with D perhaps matching TRBD1 (5 bases). The CDR3 is 16 residues long. V shed 5 bases and J shed 2 bases, with 19 bases lying between them. Per the germline V gene, CDR1 is MNHEY and CDR2 is SMNVEV (reference sequence). CDR3 sequence: CASSTVRALPTYEQYF. CDR3 bases: TGTGCCAGCAGTACCGTCAGGGCCCTACCTACCTACGAGCAGTACTTC.

The sample holds one count of this clone. V usage is TRBV9 and J usage is TRBJ2-7, with 10 bases identical to TRBD2. The V gene's germline CDR1 is SGDLS and CDR2 YYNGEE. The CDR3 has 14 residues. Trimming removed 0 bases from V and 3 bases from J; junction bases left unmatched: 0. In nucleotides, the CDR3 is TGTGCCAGCAGCGTAGGGACTAGCGGCTACGAGCAGTACTTC. It specifies CASSVGTSGYEQYF.

The chain combines TRBV19 with TRBJ2-7, with 14 bases fitting TRBD2. Germline V gives CDR1 LNHDA, CDR2 SQIVND (reference sequence). The CDR3 loop spans 14 amino acids. V lost 4 bases and J lost 8; bases outside the gene matches: 4. Here the CDR3 DNA reads TGTGCCAGTAGTACGGGACTAGCGGGAGACAAGCAGTACTTC. The encoded protein is CASSTGLAGDKQYF.

This clone turned up a few times. The chain is built from TRBV18 and TRBJ2-5; D gene ambiguous. V lost 3 bases and J 5 bases, leaving 4 bases between the germline ends. The germline gives CDR1 KGHSH, CDR2 LQKENI. The CDR3 has 11 amino acids. The CDR3 spells CASSPAETQYF. CDR3 coding DNA: TGTGCCAGCTCACCCGCGGAGACCCAGTACTTC.

This chain links TRBV5-1 with TRBJ2-5, with TRBD1 matching 8 bases. The CDR3 consists of 13 residues. With V trimmed by 4 bases and J by 5 bases, 4 bases remained unmatched. The germline V gene has CDR1 SGHRS and CDR2 YFSETQ. The CDR3: CASSIRTGETQYF. CDR3 bases: TGCGCCAGCAGCATAAGGACAGGGGAGACCCAGTACTTC.

This sequence joins TRBV7-3 and TRBJ2-3, with D possibly matching TRBD2 (6 bases). The ends were cut back, 3 bases at V and 0 bases at J, with 10 bases in the middle. The CDR3 has 15 amino acids. Germline V gives CDR1 SGHTA, CDR2 FQGTGA. For the CDR3, the DNA is TGTGCCAGCAGCTTGTTAGCGGTTAGCACAGATACGCAGTATTTT. Translation gives CASSLLAVSTDTQYF.

The chain uses TRBV29-1 and TRBJ1-5; 8 bases match TRBD1. J was trimmed by 0 bases and V by 5 bases; bases with no gene match: 3. CDR1 and CDR2 (germline): SQVTM, ANQGSEA. This CDR3 is built from 14 residues. The CDR3 DNA reads as TGCAGCGTTTCAGGGGGCAATAGCAATCAGCCCCAGCATTTT. Translated, it gives CSVSGGNSNQPQHF.

This clone was seen only once. The rearrangement joins TRBV2 to TRBJ1-5, with unresolved D. The CDR3 has 13 residues. CDR1 is SNHLY, CDR2 FYNNEI, per germline. The V end lost 6 bases, the J end lost 1 base, and 7 bases lay between the germline ends. DNA for the CDR3: TGTGCCAGCAGGGCAGAAAGCAATCAGCCCCAGCATTTT. Translating gives CASRAESNQPQHF.